Given below is one TCR beta chain in context. What it recognizes is unknown. The CDR3 sequence is 15 residues long. CDR1 and CDR2 (germline): MNHEY, SMNVEV (reference sequence). Trimming pared 2 bases from V and 8 bases from J, leaving 17 bases between. The sample comes from a study of brain T cells in children with intractable seizures. General study results and limits: Patients' HCMV serostatus was unknown; virus specificity rests on CDR3 similarity alone. Pre-surgery blood may have been undersampled, hiding some clones.

Libraries were prepared by immunoSEQ multiplex PCR; TCRdb keeps only in-frame clonotypes and omits some of them. The sample gives roughly 64,000 clones, around 95% of which show up once; 0.3% to 0.4% is in the top ten. The sequenced cases were selected for having the highest brain T cell transcript signatures. Pre-surgery treatment included at least one anti-epileptic drug. This sequence was found in a boy in the first two years of life with focal cortical dysplasia and intractable seizures. The gene calls are TRBV27 and TRBJ2-3; the D call may be TRBD1 or TRBD2 (5 bases each). The sequences come from peripheral blood, collected at surgery. CDR3 DNA: TGTGCCAGCAGTTTAGACGGGACCCGCGTCGGTACGCAGTATTTT. Protein product: CASSLDGTRVGTQYF.